This T cell receptor (beta chain) was documented in a study of T cells in Graves' hyperthyroidism and ophthalmopathy. The investigators amplified TCR beta CDR3 regions from RNA transcripts. First-round RT-PCR of the TCR CDR3 relied on the HTBI primer set. TCRdb reanalysed the multiplex PCR reads using MiXCR and keeps one entry per CDR3 protein. The sample consists of some 650,000 distinct CDR3 sequences, about 16% of them appearing once. This clonotype was observed at least ten times. The germline V and J ends were trimmed by 2 bases and 4 bases, with 17 bases remaining between them. Germline loops: CDR1 MNHNY, CDR2 SVGAGI (reference sequence). The CDR3 runs 16 residues.

This chain joins TRBV6-6 and TRBJ1-1, with D perhaps TRBD1 (6 bases). Specimen: blood. The TCR originated in a woman aged 40-49 years with Graves' ophthalmopathy. This CDR3 reads CASSYGQGIWSTEAFF. The CDR3 bases are TGTGCCAGCAGTTACGGGCAGGGGATATGGTCCACTGAAGCTTTCTTT.